The next 30 T cell receptor beta chains were all read from a single sample in a study of T cell repertoires in cytomegalovirus infection. TCRdb independently ran MiXCR on the reads; one entry per CDR3 protein. This table holds some 300,000 distinct CDR3 sequences, roughly an eighth found once. Material: PBMCs. All receptors come from a human donor in good health (CMV status not recorded). Some clones in this sample may be carry-over from other donors' samples.

This clonotype was seen more than once but under ten times. The CDR3 coding sequence is TGTGCCAGCAGCTTAGAGGCGCCCCTCTCCTACGAGCAGTACTTC. Translating it yields CASSLEAPLSYEQYF. The chain is built from TRBV11-2 and TRBJ2-7; D call uncertain. Germline V CDR1 and CDR2: SGHAT, FQNNGV. CDR3 length: 15 residues. The V gene lost 0 bases and the J gene lost 0 bases, with 9 bases spanning the gap.

Many counts were recorded for this clonotype. This chain uses TRBV14 with TRBJ2-1; D not certain. V was clipped by 4 bases and J by 9 bases, with 10 bases between them. This CDR3 contains 12 residues. CDR1 is SGHDN and CDR2 is FVKESK in the germline V gene. The CDR3 here is CASSRISPEQFF. As DNA, the CDR3 is TGTGCCAGCAGCCGAATATCTCCTGAGCAGTTCTTC.

This clonotype was observed many times. The genes are TRBV29-1 and TRBJ1-1, with no clear D. The germline V gene encodes CDR1 SQVTM and CDR2 ANQGSEA. Trimming cost V 8 bases and J 1 base, with 14 bases left between them. CDR3 length: 13 residues. CDR3 sequence reads: CSPTRGSNTEAFF. The DNA of the CDR3 is TGCAGCCCCACCCGAGGGTCGAACACTGAAGCTTTCTTT. Combining the CDR3 with reference TRBV29-1 and TRBJ1-1 gives the whole variable domain SAVISQKPSRDICQRGTSLTIQCQVDSQVTMMFWYRQQPGQSLTLIATANQGSEATYESGFVIDKFPISRPNLTFSTLTVSNMSPEDSSIYLCSPTRGSNTEAFFGQGTRLTVV.

The J gene is TRBJ1-5, the V gene TRBV15, with D perhaps TRBD1 (5 bases). Germline-derived CDR1 and CDR2 are LNHNV and YYDKDF (reference sequence). This CDR3 contains 16 residues. Trimming took off 1 base at V and 2 bases at J, with 12 bases between the two ends. CDR3 amino acids: CATSRGAGRGNQPQHF. CDR3 DNA: TGTGCCACCAGCAGAGGGGCGGGACGGGGCAATCAGCCCCAGCATTTT.

This clonotype was seen repeatedly, ten times or more. The chain has TRBV7-6 and TRBJ2-1; 9 bases agree with TRBD2. Germline CDR1 SGHVS, CDR2 FNYEAQ. This CDR3 contains 22 residues. V was clipped by 0 bases and J by 10 bases; unmatched bases: 28. The CDR3 reads CASSLAVRGGLAGSSTSGEQFF. CDR3 DNA sequence: TGTGCCAGCAGCTTAGCGGTGAGAGGTGGGCTAGCGGGATCCTCGACGTCGGGGGAGCAGTTCTTC.

This clonotype has more than one count but fewer than ten. The CDR3 nucleotides are TGCGCCAGCAGTCAAAGTGGCGTTTATCAGCCCCAGCATTTT. This gives the protein CASSQSGVYQPQHF. The rearrangement links TRBV23-1 to TRBJ1-5, with D hard to call. TRBV23-1 has ORF status, its function being uncertain. This CDR3 is 14 amino acids long. V lost 2 bases, J lost 5 bases, and 10 bases lay in between.

At least ten counts were recorded for this clonotype. This sequence joins TRBV7-6 and TRBJ2-7, with D perhaps matching TRBD2 (5 bases). Germline V gene lookup returns CDR1 SGHVS and CDR2 FNYEAQ. This CDR3 is built from 14 residues. The V and J ends lost 4 bases and 0 bases respectively, with 10 bases between them. The CDR3, as DNA: TGTGCCAGCAGCTCCGGGATCTACTCCTACGAGCAGTACTTC. Translating it yields CASSSGIYSYEQYF.

This clonotype was seen many times. This chain joins TRBV28 and TRBJ1-2, with D hard to call. Germline V gene sequence: CDR1 MDHEN, CDR2 SYDVKM. The ends were cut back, 6 bases at V and 0 bases at J, with 14 bases in the middle. The CDR3 contains 15 residues. CDR3 sequence: CASSPTVGSNYGYTF. CDR3 DNA: TGTGCCAGCAGCCCGACTGTGGGGTCTAACTATGGCTACACCTTC.

This clonotype was detected only once. This may arise from a read error, as a much more abundant clone is one base away. The chain employs TRBV7-6 and TRBJ1-4; possible D gene TRBD1, 5 bases. The CDR3 sequence is 13 residues long. Germline V CDR1 and CDR2: SGHVS, FNYEAQ. In nucleotides, the CDR3 is TGTGCCACGGATGGGGGAACTAATGACAAACTGTTTTTT. Its translation is CATDGGTNDKLFF.

The V gene is TRBV4-2, the J gene TRBJ2-7, with TRBD1 as a possible D gene (6 bases). CDR1 and CDR2 from the germline V gene are LGHNA and YNFKEQ. The germline V and J ends were trimmed by 2 bases and 4 bases, with 6 bases remaining between them. This CDR3 is built from 12 residues. The CDR3 loop is CASSQRGYEQYF. DNA of the CDR3: TGTGCCAGCAGCCAAAGGGGGTACGAGCAGTACTTC.

The V and J genes are TRBV7-6 and TRBJ2-1; the D is unclear. The length of the CDR3 is 14 residues. Germline CDR1 is SGHVS and CDR2 is FNYEAQ. V was shortened by 1 base and J by 6 bases, with 10 bases between the two germline ends. CDR3 DNA: TGTGCCAGCAGCTTAGGACTCCCCTCCAATGAGCAGTTCTTC. Its translation is CASSLGLPSNEQFF.

This clonotype appeared a few times. The chain uses TRBV28 and TRBJ2-3, with D perhaps TRBD2 (6 bases). Per the germline V gene, CDR1 is MDHEN and CDR2 is SYDVKM. The V gene lost 7 bases and the J gene lost 1 base, with 18 bases spanning the gap. The CDR3 is made up of 16 amino acids. The CDR3: CASNIAGTGGTDTQYF. Written as DNA, the CDR3 is TGTGCCAGCAACATCGCCGGGACGGGGGGCACAGATACGCAGTATTTT.

The rearrangement joins TRBV19 to TRBJ2-3; D unresolved. The CDR3 contains 14 residues. Trimming cost V 3 bases and J 2 bases, with 9 bases left between them. The germline CDR1 and CDR2 sequences are LNHDA and SQIVND (reference sequence). CDR3 nucleotide sequence: TGTGCCAGTAGTATGGCATCCCCCACAGATACGCAGTATTTT. Translated, it gives CASSMASPTDTQYF.

This chain joins TRBV7-2 and TRBJ1-2; D perhaps matches TRBD1 (5 bases). The V gene's germline CDR1 is SGHTA and CDR2 FQGNSA. This CDR3 is built from 14 residues. V lost 5 bases to trimming and J lost 2 bases, with 12 bases between them. The CDR3: CASSEQEGNYGYTF. The CDR3 DNA reads as TGTGCCAGCAGCGAGCAGGAGGGGAACTATGGCTACACCTTC.

This clonotype has only a few counts. V usage is TRBV15 and J usage is TRBJ1-1, with no clear D. The V gene lost 1 base and the J gene lost 1 base, with 10 bases spanning the gap. The CDR3 loop spans 15 amino acids. Looked up from germline, CDR1 is LNHNV and CDR2 is YYDKDF (reference sequence). The DNA of the CDR3 is TGTGCCACCAGCAGAGGAGAAGCTAGGAACACTGAAGCTTTCTTT. Residues: CATSRGEARNTEAFF.

The V call is TRBV6-2 or TRBV6-3, the J call TRBJ1-5; TRBD1 matches 10 bases. Germline V gives CDR1 MNHEY, CDR2 SVGEGT. CDR3 size: 15 residues. V shed 4 bases, J shed 6 bases, and the junction held 6 bases outside the gene matches. The CDR3 region has the DNA TGTGCCAGCAGTTCCAAGGGACAGGGGTTTCAGCCCCAGCATTTT. Its protein product is CASSSKGQGFQPQHF.

This clonotype has more than one count but fewer than ten. This chain joins TRBV6-4 and TRBJ2-1; 16 bases are shared with TRBD2. The junction had 4 bases not matched to a gene; V was cut back by 4 bases and J by 10 bases. This CDR3 is 15 amino acids long. Germline CDR1 reads MRHNA; CDR2 reads SNTAGT. CDR3 region: CASSAGTSGGGEQFF. The CDR3 bases are TGTGCCAGCAGTGCCGGGACTAGCGGGGGGGGCGAGCAGTTCTTC.

The sample holds many counts of this clonotype. The rearrangement links TRBV11-2 to TRBJ2-3, with D uncertain. V lost 0 bases and J lost 6, with 13 bases in between. Germline CDR1 is SGHAT and CDR2 is FQNNGV. The CDR3 loop spans 15 amino acids. The CDR3 region is CASSLDDGSLDTQYF. CDR3 sequence (DNA): TGTGCCAGCAGCTTAGATGACGGCAGTTTGGATACGCAGTATTTT.

The chain carries TRBV11-2 and TRBJ2-1, with D perhaps given as TRBD1 or TRBD2 (7 bases each). In germline, CDR1 is SGHAT, CDR2 FQNNGV. This CDR3 comprises 14 residues. V was shortened by 5 bases and J by 4 bases, with 12 bases between the two germline ends. In DNA form, the CDR3 reads TGTGCCAGCAGCCCAGGGGGGGGGTACAATGAGCAGTTCTTC. This translates into CASSPGGGYNEQFF.

This clonotype was recorded at least ten times. The chain has TRBV7-2 and TRBJ2-2, with D possibly matching TRBD2 (6 bases). Germline V lookup: CDR1 SGHTA, CDR2 FQGNSA. Trimming removed 3 bases at V and 6 bases at J, with 8 bases between. This CDR3 has 13 residues. The CDR3, as DNA: TGTGCCAGCAGCTTCTGGGGGGCCGGGGAGCTGTTTTTT. This gives the protein CASSFWGAGELFF.

This clonotype was observed a few times. V is TRBV11-2 and J is TRBJ2-1; D gene uncertain. CDR3 size: 16 residues. CDR1 is SGHAT, CDR2 FQNNGV, per germline. V gave up 3 bases and J gave up 0 bases, with 12 bases separating them. The CDR3 nucleotides are TGTGCCAGCAGCTTTCGGACCCTGGGCTCCTACAATGAGCAGTTCTTC. Translating it yields CASSFRTLGSYNEQFF.

The table lists this clonotype with a few counts. The chain couples TRBV19 to TRBJ2-3; TRBD2 matches at 8 bases. This CDR3 comprises 16 residues. With 11 bases clipped from V and 3 bases from J, the junction kept 16 bases outside the gene matches. Germline CDR1 reads LNHDA; CDR2 reads SQIVND (reference sequence). The CDR3 loop reads CASVDRAGVHTDTQYF. CDR3 coding DNA: TGTGCCTCCGTAGATCGAGCGGGAGTGCATACAGATACGCAGTATTTT.

The gene calls are TRBV11-2 and TRBJ1-2, with D possibly matching TRBD1 (5 bases). This CDR3 contains 15 residues. Trimming shortened V by 5 bases and J by 1 base, and 14 bases separated the two germline ends. Germline values: CDR1 SGHAT, CDR2 FQNNGV. The CDR3 DNA sequence: TGTGCCAGCAGCCGATTGGGGGGATTTAACTATGGCTACACCTTC. Its translation: CASSRLGGFNYGYTF.

In its sample, this clonotype was seen many times. The chain joins TRBV7-2 to TRBJ1-1; D is unclear. Germline loops: CDR1 SGHTA, CDR2 FQGNSA. The CDR3 covers 13 residues. V was trimmed by 8 bases and J by 1 base, leaving 11 bases between them. The CDR3 nucleotides are TGTGCCAGCCTTGGGCAGCAGAACACTGAAGCTTTCTTT. Its protein product is CASLGQQNTEAFF.

The chain joins TRBV29-1 to TRBJ1-2, with D possibly matching TRBD1 (6 bases). The CDR3 consists of 12 residues. The germline V gene has CDR1 SQVTM and CDR2 ANQGSEA. V was pared by 4 bases and J by 7 bases, with 13 bases between. CDR3 protein: CSVAGGGGGYTF. CDR3 sequence (DNA): TGCAGCGTTGCGGGGGGGGGCGGTGGCTACACCTTC.

In its sample, this clonotype was seen a few times. The chain carries TRBV14 and TRBJ1-1; D is uncertain. The CDR3 spans 14 residues. Germline CDR1 and CDR2: SGHDN and FVKESK. The germline V and J ends were trimmed by 2 bases and 6 bases, with 13 bases remaining between them. The CDR3 sequence is CASSQKHGPPEAFF. CDR3 sequence (DNA): TGTGCCAGCAGCCAAAAGCACGGACCCCCTGAAGCTTTCTTT.

In its sample, this clonotype was seen many times. The V call is TRBV7-2, the J call TRBJ2-7; D gene unclear. The CDR3 runs 11 residues. Germline V gene data show CDR1 as SGHTA and CDR2 as FQGNSA. The ends were cut back, 6 bases at V and 0 bases at J, with 3 bases in the middle. The CDR3 nucleotides are TGTGCCAGCAGTTTCTCCTACGAGCAGTACTTC. It translates to CASSFSYEQYF.

This clonotype was seen a few times. J is TRBJ2-5 and V is TRBV7-6; D remains unclear. From germline, CDR1 is SGHVS and CDR2 FNYEAQ. The CDR3 totals 13 residues. Trimming pared 1 base from V and 3 bases from J, leaving 6 bases between. The CDR3 nucleotides read TGTGCCAGCAGCTTAGGTTCGGAAGAGACCCAGTACTTC. It translates to CASSLGSEETQYF.

This clonotype was seen at least ten times. The V and J genes are TRBV12-3 or TRBV12-4 and TRBJ1-1, with 8 bases aligning to TRBD1. The trim removed 8 bases at V and 4 bases at J, leaving 6 bases unmatched. This CDR3 comprises 13 residues. The chain's CDR3 is CASYQGATTEAFF. CDR3 bases: TGTGCCAGCTATCAGGGGGCTACCACTGAAGCTTTCTTT.

This chain links TRBV9 with TRBJ1-5; 10 positions agree with TRBD1. The V gene end was trimmed by 4 bases and the J gene end by 0 bases; junction bases not matched to a gene: 7. CDR1 and CDR2 (germline): SGDLS, YYNGEE. The CDR3 spans 17 residues. The CDR3 nucleotides read TGTGCCAGCAGCCCCGGACAGGGGGGCCCTAGCAATCAGCCCCAGCATTTT. Protein product: CASSPGQGGPSNQPQHF.